This T cell receptor beta chain was documented in a study of cytomegalovirus exposure and HLA in healthy donors. General observations from the study: When analyzed later, a missense DCLRE1C variant was found to be linked to TCR beta V- and J-gene trimming. Near-uniform donor sequencing depth was presumed by presence/absence analyses.

V dropped 3 bases and J dropped 2 bases, with 10 bases sitting between them. CDR1 and CDR2 (germline): SGHRS, YFSETQ. The CDR3 has 14 residues. The PCR contained 60 Vbeta and 13 Jbeta primers. Repertoires were generated with immunoSEQ multiplex PCR, while TCRdb's copy carries only in-frame clones and drops some. The sample lists under 300,000 clones; 80% to 90% were seen once. The study sampled nominally healthy donors, though unrecorded immune exposures were likely. Details on this clone: The antigen remains undetermined.

Sequencing was carried out using PBMCs. The sequence derives from a man in his forties in good health and CMV-seropositive. The chain recombines TRBV5-1 with TRBJ2-3; D remains unclear. CDR3 in amino acids: CASSSAEFTDTQYF. The DNA for the CDR3 is TGCGCCAGCAGCTCCGCTGAGTTCACAGATACGCAGTATTTT. The full variable domain, completed using reference TRBV5-1 and TRBJ2-3, is KAGVTQTPRYLIKTRGQQVTLSCSPISGHRSVSWYQQTPGQGLQFLFEYFSETQRNKGNFPGRFSGRQFSNSRSEMNVSTLELGDSALYLCASSSAEFTDTQYFGPGTRLTVL.